Reported below is one T cell receptor (beta chain). Its antigen remains unknown. Tissue processing of the graft released intraepithelial and lamina propria lymphocytes from it. The CDR3 has 14 amino acids. The data originate from a study of graft-versus-host responses after intestinal transplantation. At the level of the study: Transplants given to recipients were multivisceral, liver-intestinal, or isolated intestinal. Recipients uniformly received anti-thymocyte globulin induction, followed by tacrolimus and steroids for about 3 years. General study results and limits: There was an association between peak levels of circulating GvH clones and early post-transplant HvG declines.

The data were produced by immunoSEQ multiplex PCR, yet TCRdb's version contains in-frame clones alone and is incomplete. Found here are tens of thousands of clones, roughly four fifths of them singletons; the top ten hold 3% to 3.5%. The TCR comes from a human patient who received an intestinal transplant, so some T cells may come from the graft donor. The specimen was ileum tissue, collected 12 days after intestinal transplant. The chain uses TRBV7-5 and TRBJ1-2. TRBV7-5 is given as a pseudogene. The CDR3 here is CARSCPGGTYGYTF. The CDR3 bases are TGTGCCAGAAGCTGCCCGGGCGGGACCTATGGCTACACCTTC.